One and the same sample provided the 19 T cell receptor beta chains below, sequenced in a study of control samples from healthy donors and cancer patients. Sequenced by immunoSEQ multiplex PCR; TCRdb stores in-frame clones only, minus some. The sample consists of fewer than 95,000 clones, 70% to 90% of them appearing once. Material for sequencing was blood. All receptors derive from a man aged 30-40 years in good health.

CDR3 in amino acids: CASSYSRGNYNSPLHF. CDR3 bases: TGTGCCAGCAGTTACTCGCGGGGGAACTATAATTCACCCCTCCACTTT. J is TRBJ1-6 and V is TRBV6-5; maybe TRBD1 (5 bases). The CDR3 is made up of 16 amino acids. Trimming pared 0 bases from V and 3 bases from J, leaving 9 bases between. Per germline, CDR1 MNHEY and CDR2 SVGAGI.

This clone has a single count. CDR3 sequence: CASSAEGMDYGYTF. The CDR3 nucleotides are TGCGCCAGCAGCGCGGAGGGGATGGACTATGGCTACACCTTC. The rearrangement uses TRBV5-1 and TRBJ1-2, with D tentatively TRBD1 (5 bases). CDR3 length: 14 amino acids. Trimming shortened V by 4 bases and J by 3 bases, and 13 bases separated the two germline ends. Germline V gene lookup returns CDR1 SGHRS and CDR2 YFSETQ.

CDR3 coding DNA: TGTGCCAGCTCACCACCGACGGGGGCGTCCTACGAGCAGTACTTC. Residues: CASSPPTGASYEQYF. The rearrangement links TRBV18 to TRBJ2-7; D might be TRBD1 or TRBD2, each matching 6 bases. Trimming removed 0 bases from V and 1 base from J, with 10 bases in between. In germline, CDR1 is KGHSH, CDR2 LQKENI. The CDR3 has 15 residues. The full variable domain, completed using reference TRBV18 and TRBJ2-7, is NAGVMQNPRHLVRRRGQEARLRCSPMKGHSHVYWYRQLPEEGLKFMVYLQKENIIDESGMPKERFSAEFPKEGPSILRIQQVVRGDSAAYFCASSPPTGASYEQYFGPGTRLTVT.

The chain couples TRBV19 to TRBJ2-7, with 7 bases identical to TRBD1. Germline CDR1 reads LNHDA; CDR2 reads SQIVND (reference sequence). J gave up 4 bases and V 6 bases, and 9 bases lay outside the gene matches. The CDR3 totals 14 residues. As DNA, the CDR3 is TGTGCCAGTAGAAGTCCGGGACAGAAGTACGAGCAGTACTTC. It codes for CASRSPGQKYEQYF.

The gene calls are TRBV6-5 and TRBJ1-5, with D possibly matching TRBD1 (5 bases). With 7 bases removed from V and 7 bases from J, the gap between germline ends came to 20 bases. The germline gives CDR1 MNHEY, CDR2 SVGAGI. The CDR3 covers 15 residues. This CDR3 reads CASIGGGVALQPQHF. The CDR3 DNA reads as TGTGCCAGCATCGGGGGAGGGGTCGCGTTACAGCCCCAGCATTTT.

The V and J genes are TRBV15 and TRBJ1-4; D is unclear. Trimming left V 5 bases short and J 0 bases short, with 7 bases between. There are 14 residues in the CDR3. Germline V gene data show CDR1 as LNHNV and CDR2 as YYDKDF (reference sequence). The CDR3: CATSSDPTNEKLFF. The CDR3 DNA sequence: TGTGCCACCAGCTCAGACCCAACTAATGAAAAACTGTTTTTT.

The chain uses TRBV6-5 and TRBJ1-4; no clear D gene. The CDR3 consists of 14 residues. V lost 7 bases, J lost 4 bases, and 13 bases lay in between. Germline CDR1 and CDR2: MNHEY and SVGAGI. DNA of the CDR3: TGTGCCAGCAAGGGAGGGCAGCTTAATGAAAAACTGTTTTTT. It encodes CASKGGQLNEKLFF.

This sequence joins TRBV6-6 and TRBJ1-1; a weak D match, TRBD1 (6 bases). The CDR3 is made up of 13 amino acids. Germline CDR1 is MNHNY and CDR2 is SVGAGI (reference sequence). V was clipped by 5 bases and J by 4 bases, with 11 bases between them. The CDR3 DNA reads as TGTGCCAGCAGTAACACAGGGCCCACTGAAGCTTTCTTT. Encoded protein: CASSNTGPTEAFF.

The chain has TRBV19 and TRBJ2-7, with TRBD2 as a possible D gene (5 bases). This CDR3 comprises 14 residues. V was trimmed by 1 base and J by 4 bases, leaving 11 bases between them. CDR1 is LNHDA and CDR2 is SQIVND in the germline V gene (reference sequence). The CDR3 bases are TGTGCCAGTAGTATAGTACGGGATTCTTACGAGCAGTACTTC. Protein: CASSIVRDSYEQYF. Filled out from reference TRBV19 and TRBJ2-7, the complete variable domain reads DGGITQSPKYLFRKEGQNVTLSCEQNLNHDAMYWYRQDPGQGLRLIYYSQIVNDFQKGDIAEGYSVSREKKESFPLTVTSAQKNPTAFYLCASSIVRDSYEQYFGPGTRLTVT.

The CDR3 region is CASSFDRVSSPLHF. The CDR3 DNA follows: TGTGCCAGCAGCTTTGACAGGGTGTCGTCACCCCTCCACTTT. The chain employs TRBV11-2 and TRBJ1-6, with 7 bases aligning to TRBD1. Germline CDR1 reads SGHAT; CDR2 reads FQNNGV. The length of the CDR3 is 14 residues. V shed 3 bases, J shed 10 bases, and the junction held 6 bases outside the gene matches. The complete variable domain, with remaining parts taken from reference TRBV11-2 and TRBJ1-6, reads EAGVAQSPRYKIIEKRQSVAFWCNPISGHATLYWYQQILGQGPKLLIQFQNNGVVDDSQLPKDRFSAERLKGVDSTLKIQPAKLEDSAVYLCASSFDRVSSPLHFGNGTRLTVT.

The rearrangement joins TRBV6-6 to TRBJ2-1, with TRBD2 matching over 9 bases. J lost 6 bases, V lost 6 bases, and 9 bases had no gene match. The length of the CDR3 is 15 residues. Germline CDR1 is MNHNY and CDR2 is SVGAGI (reference sequence). The CDR3 DNA is TGTGCCAGCAGCCAAAGAGCGGGGGGCTCCAATGAGCAGTTCTTC. Residues: CASSQRAGGSNEQFF.

This clone was counted a few times. The chain recombines TRBV5-6 with TRBJ1-1; 8 bases fit TRBD1. This CDR3 is built from 14 residues. Germline V CDR1 and CDR2: SGHDT, YYEEEE. V was pared by 4 bases and J by 5 bases, with 7 bases of the junction left unmatched. DNA for the CDR3: TGTGCCAGCAGCACAGGACAGGGTGGAACTGAAGCTTTCTTT. Protein product: CASSTGQGGTEAFF.

In this sample, this clone turned up once. The chain uses TRBV6-5 and TRBJ2-1; D is perhaps TRBD1 (6 bases). Trimming took off 6 bases at V and 4 bases at J, with 16 bases between the two ends. CDR1 and CDR2 (germline): MNHEY, SVGAGI. The CDR3 is 15 residues long. CDR3 sequence: CASRATGHGYNEQFF. The CDR3 DNA follows: TGTGCCAGCAGAGCAACAGGGCATGGGTACAATGAGCAGTTCTTC.

The genes are TRBV30 and TRBJ2-1; TRBD2 matches 11 bases. CDR3 length: 19 amino acids. Germline assignment: CDR1 GTSNPN and CDR2 SVGIG (reference sequence). The V segment lost 1 base and the J segment 1 base; nucleotides outside the gene matches: 12. CDR3 residues: CAWSGMGSGGAESYNEQFF. The CDR3 nucleotides read TGTGCCTGGAGTGGGATGGGTAGCGGGGGGGCTGAGTCCTACAATGAGCAGTTCTTC.

Comments on this clone: Other nucleotide sequences in the sample specify the same CDR3. V usage is TRBV7-9 and J usage is TRBJ1-1; the D gene is possibly TRBD1 (6 bases). Germline CDR1 reads SEHNR; CDR2 reads FQNEAQ (reference sequence). The CDR3 spans 13 residues. V lost 5 bases and J lost 2, with 9 bases in between. CDR3 sequence (DNA): TGTGCCAGCAGCGCACAGGGAAACACTGAAGCTTTCTTT. This encodes CASSAQGNTEAFF.

This clone has just one count. This chain links TRBV7-2 with TRBJ2-7; tentatively, D is TRBD2 (6 bases). Germline V CDR1 and CDR2: SGHTA, FQGNSA. This CDR3 spans 14 amino acids. The germline V and J ends were trimmed by 1 base and 2 bases, with 9 bases remaining between them. For the CDR3, the DNA is TGTGCCAGCAGCTTAGGCGGGACGGCCTACGAGCAGTACTTC. It yields the protein CASSLGGTAYEQYF.

CDR3 bases: TGCAGCGTTGACCTGCTAAAAGAAGAGACCCAGTACTTC. This sequence encodes CSVDLLKEETQYF. The chain links TRBV29-1 to TRBJ2-5; no reliable D call. Germline CDR1 and CDR2: SQVTM and ANQGSEA. This CDR3 is 13 amino acids long. V gave up 3 bases and J gave up 3 bases, with 11 bases separating them.

This chain joins TRBV6-5 and TRBJ1-2; D is uncertain. Germline values: CDR1 MNHEY, CDR2 SVGAGI. This CDR3 has 12 amino acids. Trimming stripped 6 bases from V and 1 base from J, with 6 bases between. In DNA, the CDR3 is TGTGCCAGCAGGATAGATAACTATGGCTACACCTTC. It specifies CASRIDNYGYTF.

V usage is TRBV3-1 (or the pseudogene TRBV3-2) and J usage is TRBJ2-1; 10 bases align to TRBD1. After removal of 4 bases from V and 7 bases from J, the junction contained 19 bases not matched to a gene. This CDR3 comprises 19 residues. From germline, CDR1 is LGHDT and CDR2 YNNKEL (reference sequence). CDR3 sequence: CASSPTGGVSKGALNEQFF. As DNA, the CDR3 is TGTGCCAGCAGCCCGACAGGGGGCGTTAGTAAGGGGGCGCTTAATGAGCAGTTCTTC.